Sequencing of this TCR beta chain was carried out in a study of blood T cell repertoires in COVID-19. Study context: The origin of the acute and convalescent COVID-19 samples was the United States, Italy and Spain. PBMCs, B-cell-depleted T cells, or T cells were the source of the cDNA or gDNA that made up the material.

Participant-reported clinical history was the basis for cohort assignment. Authors' analysis steps: Amplification from reference gene primers served as the basis for estimated nucleated cell counts. Using immunoSEQ multiplex PCR, the repertoire was profiled, and TCRdb retains in-frame clones only, with some absent. Clonal size and the V and J genes are those of that table, whereas D and trimming came from the DNA. Found here are 200,000 to 250,000 clones, about 85% of them singletons; the top ten hold about 10%. J was trimmed by 4 bases and V by 0 bases; bases with no gene match: 6. Germline CDR1 and CDR2: SGHRS and YFSETQ. The CDR3 spans 15 residues.

The chain combines TRBV5-1 with TRBJ1-2; the match to TRBD1 covers 7 bases. The sample consisted of PBMCs or T cells enriched from blood (not recorded which). The source is a man aged 30 to 45 who had recovered from COVID-19. CDR3 sequence: CASSLEGGHVYGYTF. DNA for the CDR3: TGCGCCAGCAGCTTGGAAGGGGGCCATGTCTATGGCTACACCTTC.